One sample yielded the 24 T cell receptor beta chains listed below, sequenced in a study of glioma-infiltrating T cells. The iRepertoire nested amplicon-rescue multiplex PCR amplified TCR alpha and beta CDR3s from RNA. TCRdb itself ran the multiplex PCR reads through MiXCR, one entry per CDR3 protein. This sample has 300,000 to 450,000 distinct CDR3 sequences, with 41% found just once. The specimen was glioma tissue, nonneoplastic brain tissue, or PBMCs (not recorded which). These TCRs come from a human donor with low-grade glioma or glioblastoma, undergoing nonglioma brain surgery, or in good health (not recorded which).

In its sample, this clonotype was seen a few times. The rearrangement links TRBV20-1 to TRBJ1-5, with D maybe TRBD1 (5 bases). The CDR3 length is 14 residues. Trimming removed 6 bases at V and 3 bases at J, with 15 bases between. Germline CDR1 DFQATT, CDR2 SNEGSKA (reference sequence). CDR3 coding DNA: TGCAGTGCCAGGCGCGGGGGAAACAATCAGCCCCAGCATTTT. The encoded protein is CSARRGGNNQPQHF.

CDR3 loop: CASSVRGNQPQHF. The CDR3 DNA sequence: TGCGCCAGCAGCGTAAGGGGGAATCAGCCCCAGCATTTT. V usage is TRBV5-1 and J usage is TRBJ1-5; a weak D match, TRBD1 (6 bases). V shed 4 bases and J shed 4 bases, with 9 bases lying between them. Germline CDR1 SGHRS, CDR2 YFSETQ. This CDR3 spans 13 amino acids.

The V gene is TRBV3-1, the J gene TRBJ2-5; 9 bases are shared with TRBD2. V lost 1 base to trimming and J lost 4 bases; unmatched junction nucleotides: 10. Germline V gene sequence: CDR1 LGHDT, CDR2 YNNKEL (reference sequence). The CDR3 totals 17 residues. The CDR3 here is CASSQVISGSLGETQYF. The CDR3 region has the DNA TGTGCCAGCAGCCAAGTTATTAGCGGGAGTTTAGGAGAGACCCAGTACTTC.

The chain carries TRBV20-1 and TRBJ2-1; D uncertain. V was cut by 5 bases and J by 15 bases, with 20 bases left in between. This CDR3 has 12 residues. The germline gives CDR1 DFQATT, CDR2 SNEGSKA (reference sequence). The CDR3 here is CSADTETAAPFF. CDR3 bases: TGCAGTGCTGATACCGAAACGGCCGCCCCGTTCTTC.

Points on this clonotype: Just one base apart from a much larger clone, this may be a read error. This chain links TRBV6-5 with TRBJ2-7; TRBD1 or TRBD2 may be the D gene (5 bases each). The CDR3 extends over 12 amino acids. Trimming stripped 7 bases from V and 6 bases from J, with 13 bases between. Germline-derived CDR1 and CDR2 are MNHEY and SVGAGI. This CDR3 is CASKWGPSEQYF. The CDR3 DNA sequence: TGTGCCAGCAAATGGGGACCTTCCGAGCAGTACTTC.

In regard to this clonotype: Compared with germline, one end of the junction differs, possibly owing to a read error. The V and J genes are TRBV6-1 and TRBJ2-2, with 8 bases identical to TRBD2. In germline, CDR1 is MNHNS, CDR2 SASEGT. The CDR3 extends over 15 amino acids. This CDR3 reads CAISESPSGTGELFF. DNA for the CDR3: TGTGCCATCAGTGAGTCCCCTAGCGGGACCGGGGAGCTGTTTTTT.

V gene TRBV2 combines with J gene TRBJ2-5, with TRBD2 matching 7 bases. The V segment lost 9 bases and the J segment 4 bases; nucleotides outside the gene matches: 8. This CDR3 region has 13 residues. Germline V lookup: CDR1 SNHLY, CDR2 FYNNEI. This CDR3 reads CASNRLARETQYF. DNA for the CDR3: TGTGCCAGTAACAGACTAGCCAGAGAGACCCAGTACTTC.

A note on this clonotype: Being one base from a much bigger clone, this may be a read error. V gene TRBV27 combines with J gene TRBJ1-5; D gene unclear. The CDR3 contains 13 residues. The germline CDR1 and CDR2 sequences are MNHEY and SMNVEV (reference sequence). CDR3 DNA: TGTGCCGGCAGTTCTTACGAAAATCAGCCCCAGCATTTT. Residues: CAGSSYENQPQHF.

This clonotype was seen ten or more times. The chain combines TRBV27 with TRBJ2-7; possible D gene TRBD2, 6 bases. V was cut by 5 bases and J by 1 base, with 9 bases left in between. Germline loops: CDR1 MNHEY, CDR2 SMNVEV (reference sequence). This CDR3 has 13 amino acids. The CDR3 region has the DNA TGTGCCAGCAGTCGGGGACTGTCCTACGAGCAGTACTTC. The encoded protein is CASSRGLSYEQYF.

CDR3 protein: CASSQDLAGEVYEQYF. As DNA, the CDR3 is TGCGCCAGCAGCCAGGATTTAGCGGGAGAGGTATACGAGCAGTACTTC. The chain combines TRBV4-1 with TRBJ2-7, with TRBD2 identical over 9 bases. Germline CDR1 is MGHRA and CDR2 is YSYEKL. V lost 3 bases to trimming and J lost 4 bases; unmatched junction nucleotides: 10. This CDR3 comprises 16 residues.

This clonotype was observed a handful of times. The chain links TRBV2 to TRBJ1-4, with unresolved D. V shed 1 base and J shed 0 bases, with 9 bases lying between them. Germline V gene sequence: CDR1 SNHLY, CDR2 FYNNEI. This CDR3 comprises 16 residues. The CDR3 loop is CASSEGWPSTNEKLFF. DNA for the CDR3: TGTGCCAGCAGTGAAGGTTGGCCCTCAACTAATGAAAAACTGTTTTTT.

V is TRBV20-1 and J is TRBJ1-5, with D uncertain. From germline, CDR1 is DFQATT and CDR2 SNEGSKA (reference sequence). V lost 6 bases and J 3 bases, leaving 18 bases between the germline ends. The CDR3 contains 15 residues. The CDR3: CSAQSSRTINQPQHF. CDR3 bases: TGCAGTGCCCAATCCTCCCGGACGATCAATCAGCCCCAGCATTTT.

The CDR3 region has the DNA TGTGCCAGCAGCTTAGGAGTATTGGCAGGGGCCCAAGAGACCCAGTACTTC. It translates to CASSLGVLAGAQETQYF. The chain joins TRBV7-2 to TRBJ2-5; possibly TRBD1 for D (6 bases). V gave up 1 base and J gave up 1 base, with 16 bases separating them. The CDR3 runs to 17 residues. Per the germline V gene, CDR1 is SGHTA and CDR2 is FQGNSA. Based on the CDR3 plus reference TRBV7-2 and TRBJ2-5, the full variable domain is GAGVSQSPSNKVTEKGKDVELRCDPISGHTALYWYRQSLGQGLEFLIYFQGNSAPDKSGLPSDRFSAERTGGSVSTLTIQRTQQEDSAVYLCASSLGVLAGAQETQYFGPGTRLLVL.

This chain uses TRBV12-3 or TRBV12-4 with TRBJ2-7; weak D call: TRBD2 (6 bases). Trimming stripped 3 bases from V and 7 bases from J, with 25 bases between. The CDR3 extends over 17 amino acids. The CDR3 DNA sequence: TGTGCCAGCAGTTTTGGGTCCCGGGACTCCTACAGGTGGGAGCAGTACTTC. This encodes CASSFGSRDSYRWEQYF.

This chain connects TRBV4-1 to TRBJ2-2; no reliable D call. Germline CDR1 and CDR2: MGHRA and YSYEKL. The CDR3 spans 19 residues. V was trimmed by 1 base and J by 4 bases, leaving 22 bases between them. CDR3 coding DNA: TGCGCCAGCAGCCAAGCGAGGCTAGTACTTCAGATCGGCACCGGGGAGCTGTTTTTT. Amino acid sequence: CASSQARLVLQIGTGELFF.

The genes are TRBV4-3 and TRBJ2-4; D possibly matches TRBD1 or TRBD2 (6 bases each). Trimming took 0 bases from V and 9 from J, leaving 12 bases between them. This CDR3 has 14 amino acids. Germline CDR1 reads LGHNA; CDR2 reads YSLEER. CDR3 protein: CASSQDDRRGIQYF. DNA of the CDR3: TGCGCCAGCAGCCAAGACGACAGGAGGGGCATTCAGTACTTC.

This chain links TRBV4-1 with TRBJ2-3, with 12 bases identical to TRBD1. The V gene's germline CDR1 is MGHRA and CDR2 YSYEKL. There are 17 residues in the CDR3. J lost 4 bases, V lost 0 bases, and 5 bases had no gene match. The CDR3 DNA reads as TGCGCCAGCAGCCAAGAATTGGGGGACAGGGGGCCAGATACGCAGTATTTT. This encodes CASSQELGDRGPDTQYF.

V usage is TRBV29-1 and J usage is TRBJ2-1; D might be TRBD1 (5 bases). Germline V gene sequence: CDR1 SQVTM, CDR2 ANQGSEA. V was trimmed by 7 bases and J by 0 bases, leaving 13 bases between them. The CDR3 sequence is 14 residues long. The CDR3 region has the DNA TGCAGCGACACACAGGCGTACTCCTACAATGAGCAGTTCTTC. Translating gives CSDTQAYSYNEQFF.

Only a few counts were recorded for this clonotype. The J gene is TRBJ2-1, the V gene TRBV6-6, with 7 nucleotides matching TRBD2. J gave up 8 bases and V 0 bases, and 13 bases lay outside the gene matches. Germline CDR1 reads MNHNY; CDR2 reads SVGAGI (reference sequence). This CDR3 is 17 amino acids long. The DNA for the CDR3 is TGTGCCAGCAGTTACTCTCGCGGGAGAATACTTTGGGATGAGCAGTTCTTC. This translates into CASSYSRGRILWDEQFF.

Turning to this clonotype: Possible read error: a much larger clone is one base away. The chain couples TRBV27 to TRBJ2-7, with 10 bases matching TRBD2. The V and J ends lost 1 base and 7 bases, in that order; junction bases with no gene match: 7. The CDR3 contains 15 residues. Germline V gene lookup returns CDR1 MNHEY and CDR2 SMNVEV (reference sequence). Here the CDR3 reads CASSLWTSGYNEQYF. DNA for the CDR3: TGTGCCAGCAGTTTATGGACTAGCGGCTACAATGAGCAGTACTTC.

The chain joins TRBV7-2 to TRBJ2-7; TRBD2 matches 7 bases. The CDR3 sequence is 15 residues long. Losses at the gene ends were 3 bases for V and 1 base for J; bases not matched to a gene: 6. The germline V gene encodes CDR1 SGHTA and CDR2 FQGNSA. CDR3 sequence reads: CASSLAGTKSYEQYF. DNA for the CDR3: TGTGCCAGCAGCTTGGCCGGGACTAAATCCTACGAGCAGTACTTC. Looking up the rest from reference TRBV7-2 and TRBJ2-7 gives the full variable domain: GAGVSQSPSNKVTEKGKDVELRCDPISGHTALYWYRQSLGQGLEFLIYFQGNSAPDKSGLPSDRFSAERTGGSVSTLTIQRTQQEDSAVYLCASSLAGTKSYEQYFGPGTRLTVT.

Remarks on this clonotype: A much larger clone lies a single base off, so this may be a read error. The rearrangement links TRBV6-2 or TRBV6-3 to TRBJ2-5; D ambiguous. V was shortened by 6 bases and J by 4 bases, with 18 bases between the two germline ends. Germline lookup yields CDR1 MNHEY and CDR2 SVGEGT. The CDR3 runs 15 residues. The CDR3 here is CASRSDEVIRETQYF. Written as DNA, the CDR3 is TGTGCCAGCAGGTCCGACGAGGTTATCCGAGAGACCCAGTACTTC.

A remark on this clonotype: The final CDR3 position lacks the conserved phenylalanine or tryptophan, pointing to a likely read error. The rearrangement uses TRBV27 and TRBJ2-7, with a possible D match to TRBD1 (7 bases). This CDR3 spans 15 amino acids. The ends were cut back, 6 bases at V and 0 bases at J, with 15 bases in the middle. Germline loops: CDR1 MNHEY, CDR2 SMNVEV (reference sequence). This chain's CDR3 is CASSPGGLSSYEQYL. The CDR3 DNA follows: TGTGCCAGCAGCCCAGGGGGGCTTAGCTCCTACGAGCAGTACCTC.

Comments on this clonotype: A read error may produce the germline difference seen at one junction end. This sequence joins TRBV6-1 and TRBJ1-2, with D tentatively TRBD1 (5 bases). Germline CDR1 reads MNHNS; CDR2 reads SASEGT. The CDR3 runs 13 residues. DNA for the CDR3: TGTGCCAGCAGTGACGGGACGGGGGGTGGCTACAGCTTC. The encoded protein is CASSDGTGGGYSF.